This TCR beta chain emerged from a study of blood T cell repertoires in COVID-19. The CDR3 length is 10 residues. Germline CDR1 reads SEHNR; CDR2 reads FQNEAQ (reference sequence). Method: immunoSEQ multiplex PCR; TCRdb's copy keeps in-frame clones and lacks some. The sample carries about 310,000 clones, roughly 89% recorded once. As concerns this clone: A read error may account for a junction end that differs from germline.

The sample was PBMCs or T cells enriched from blood (not recorded which). The clonotype was recovered from a woman aged 18 to 35 who had recovered from COVID-19. The chain recombines TRBV7-9 with TRBJ2-5; possibly TRBD2 for D (5 bases). CDR3 sequence (DNA): TGTGCCAGCAGCTTAAAGGAGGCGCACTTC. Protein: CASSLKEAHF.